The T cell receptor beta chain under discussion was sequenced for a study of blood T cell repertoires in COVID-19. The wider study: The origin of the acute and convalescent COVID-19 samples was the United States, Italy and Spain. PBMCs, B-cell-depleted T cells, or T cells provided the cDNA or gDNA that made up the material.

This CDR3 has 14 residues. Per germline, CDR1 SNHLY and CDR2 FYNNEI. V was clipped by 4 bases and J by 6 bases, with 13 bases between them. Original handling: Estimation of nucleated cell counts relied on the amplification of reference gene primers. Libraries were prepared by immunoSEQ multiplex PCR; TCRdb keeps only in-frame clonotypes and omits some of them. Clone size and V and J calls were adopted from that table, with D and trimming inferred from the DNA. The sample holds 150,000 to 200,000 clones, approximately 87% seen once. This clone was counted only a few times. Material: peripheral blood. The receptor's source is a woman between 65 and 79 years old with acute or convalescent COVID-19. This rearrangement joins TRBV2 to TRBJ1-5; D unresolved. This CDR3 reads CASSGGQVGQPQHF. CDR3 coding DNA: TGTGCCAGCAGTGGCGGGCAGGTCGGTCAGCCCCAGCATTTT. Full variable domain (outside the CDR3, taken from reference TRBV2 and TRBJ1-5): EPEVTQTPSHQVTQMGQEVILRCVPISNHLYFYWYRQILGQKVEFLVSFYNNEISEKSEIFDDQFSVERPDGSNFTLKIRSTKLEDSAMYFCASSGGQVGQPQHFGDGTRLSIL.